There are a few counts of the clone carrying this TCR beta chain. Genomic DNA, for the unsorted samples, came from tens of millions of PBMCs. V lost 4 bases and J 0 bases, leaving 9 bases between the germline ends. The CDR3 has 15 amino acids. Per the germline V gene, CDR1 is LNHNV and CDR2 is YYDKDF (reference sequence). This sample was taken from a study of shared clonotypes between healthy human individuals. The authors ran the assay at deep level. Replicate PCRs were loaded with approximately 310 ng DNA from unsorted PBMC, about 29,000 T cell genomes. Original processing notes: Filtering differed since immunoSEQ provided only junctions, with no quality scores. Libraries were prepared by immunoSEQ multiplex PCR; TCRdb keeps only in-frame clonotypes and omits some of them. The V and J calls and clone size are taken from that table; D and trimming were inferred from the DNA. Of about 490,000 clones listed, approximately 80% were seen once; the top ten hold approximately 12%.

Sequences were obtained from PBMCs. This TCR came from a woman aged 35 to 49 in good health. Some clones in this sample may be carry-over from other donors' samples. The chain uses TRBV15 and TRBJ2-2; tentative D call: TRBD1 (6 bases). CDR3 residues: CATSKDSPNTGELFF. The CDR3 bases are TGTGCCACCAGCAAGGACAGCCCGAACACCGGGGAGCTGTTTTTT.